Below are 7 T cell receptor beta chains sequenced from a single sample in a study of T cells after yellow fever vaccination. From the 5' RACE reads, TCRdb called clonotypes with MiXCR, one entry per CDR3 protein. Counted here are around 300,000 distinct CDR3 sequences, around 13% occurring once; the ten biggest clones make up roughly 0.5%. The sequencing used CD4+ T cells sorted from PBMCs, collected 45 days after the yellow fever booster vaccination. These receptors originate from a man younger than 45 who received the YFV17D yellow fever vaccine.

This clonotype has just one count. This rearrangement joins TRBV14 to TRBJ1-4, with D maybe TRBD1 (6 bases). V was clipped by 4 bases and J by 8 bases, with 11 bases between them. The CDR3 covers 13 residues. The germline V gene has CDR1 SGHDN and CDR2 FVKESK. The CDR3 bases are TGTGCCAGCAGCCGAGGGGGACCGGAAAAACTGTTTTTT. Translation: CASSRGGPEKLFF. The full variable domain, with the rest looked up from reference TRBV14 and TRBJ1-4, is EAGVTQFPSHSVIEKGQTVTLRCDPISGHDNLYWYRRVMGKEIKFLLHFVKESKQDESGMPNNRFLAERTGGTYSTLKVQPAELEDSGVYFCASSRGGPEKLFFGSGTQLSVL.

The V gene is TRBV7-9, the J gene TRBJ2-1; maybe TRBD2 (6 bases). Trimming took off 3 bases at V and 7 bases at J, with 16 bases between the two ends. CDR1 is SEHNR and CDR2 is FQNEAQ in the germline V gene (reference sequence). There are 15 residues in the CDR3. DNA for the CDR3: TGTGCCAGCAGCTTGCTCGGGAGTGGTTCTAATGAGCAGTTCTTC. It is translated as CASSLLGSGSNEQFF. The entire variable domain, with the rest obtained from reference TRBV7-9 and TRBJ2-1, is as follows: DTGVSQNPRHKITKRGQNVTFRCDPISEHNRLYWYRQTLGQGPEFLTYFQNEAQLEKSRLLSDRFSAERPKGSFSTLEIQRTEQGDSAMYLCASSLLGSGSNEQFFGPGTRLTVL.

This clonotype has more than one count but fewer than ten. The chain combines TRBV28 with TRBJ1-4; 8 bases map to TRBD1. The CDR3 is 14 amino acids. From germline, CDR1 is MDHEN and CDR2 SYDVKM. With V trimmed by 5 bases and J by 5 bases, 4 bases remained unmatched. CDR3 DNA: TGTGCCAGCAGTACAAGACAGGGGAATGAAAAACTGTTTTTT. Protein: CASSTRQGNEKLFF.

Note on this clonotype: At one of its ends the junction is not consistent with the germline gene, which may arise from a read error. This rearrangement joins TRBV7-2 to TRBJ2-5; D possibly matches TRBD1 or TRBD2 (5 bases each). Germline V gene sequence: CDR1 SGHTA, CDR2 FQGNSA. CDR3 length: 14 amino acids. The CDR3: CTSSIARGSETQYF. The DNA for the CDR3 is TGTACCAGCAGCATAGCGAGGGGAAGCGAGACCCAGTACTTC.

This clonotype showed up just a few times. The V and J genes are TRBV7-2 and TRBJ2-5, with 10 bases matching TRBD2. The CDR3 runs 15 residues. Trimming removed 4 bases from V and 3 bases from J; junction bases left unmatched: 5. The V gene's germline CDR1 is SGHTA and CDR2 FQGNSA. In nucleotides, the CDR3 is TGTGCCAGCAGCTCGTGGACTAGCGGAGAAGAGACCCAGTACTTC. This translates into CASSSWTSGEETQYF.

This clonotype has only a few counts. The chain combines TRBV11-2 with TRBJ2-1, with a weak D call TRBD2 (6 bases). The CDR3 is 17 amino acids. V was pared by 2 bases and J by 10 bases, with 24 bases between. CDR1 SGHAT and CDR2 FQNNGV come from the germline V gene. Here the CDR3 DNA reads TGTGCCAGCAGCTTATATTTAGCGGCTGTAGGTGTTGGGGAGCAGTTCTTC. Protein sequence: CASSLYLAAVGVGEQFF.

The chain links TRBV9 to TRBJ2-7, with 9 bases fitting TRBD1. This CDR3 is 15 amino acids long. Germline loops: CDR1 SGDLS, CDR2 YYNGEE. V shed 4 bases and J 6 bases; nucleotides not matched to a gene: 11. The CDR3 region is CASSPPGTGLGEQYF. Here the CDR3 DNA reads TGTGCCAGCAGCCCCCCCGGGACAGGGTTGGGCGAGCAGTACTTC.